This TCR beta chain was retrieved from a study of CXCR3-negative and CXCR3-positive naive CD8 T cells. General study results and limits: Similar TRBV-TRBJ usage was seen in naive cells (both CXCR3-negative and CXCR3-positive), but memory cells differed. CXCR3-positive naive cells carried more hydrophobic TRB CDR3s than CXCR3-negative naive cells did.

A few hundred thousand cells per CD8+ T cell subset were flow-sorted in triplicate. There are 16 residues in the CDR3. Germline lookup yields CDR1 SNHLY and CDR2 FYNNEI. On this clonotype: Its antigen is not identified.

The method, 5' RACE with UMI labels, was used to prepare the TRB cDNA libraries. Following a re-call of the 5' RACE reads, TCRdb has one entry per CDR3 protein and lacks DNA. With over 100,000 distinct CDR3 sequences in the sample, the ten largest clones hold about 0.48%. Sample: naive CXCR3- CD8+ T cells from blood. Regarding subset: CD45RO-CCR7+CD27+CD95- naive CD8+ T cells lacking CXCR3 (TNR3-). The sequence was collected from a human donor in good health. Some clones in this sample may be carry-over from other donors' samples. This chain connects TRBV2 to TRBJ1-3. This chain's CDR3 is CASRRNTGNSGNTIYF.